Following are 19 T cell receptor beta chains from one sample sequenced in a study of blood T cell repertoires in COVID-19. TCRdb's table, derived via immunoSEQ multiplex PCR, lists solely in-frame clones and lacks some. The sample lists about 200,000 clones, about nine tenths occurring once. The source material was peripheral blood. Every receptor here comes from a man aged 40-49 years with acute or convalescent COVID-19.

This chain links TRBV6-5 with TRBJ1-1; unclear D gene. The CDR3 runs 11 residues. Germline-derived CDR1 and CDR2 are MNHEY and SVGAGI. Trimming removed 8 bases at V and 1 base at J, with 5 bases between. CDR3 nucleotides: TGTGCCAGCCTATCGAACACTGAAGCTTTCTTT. This sequence encodes CASLSNTEAFF.

The rearrangement links TRBV6-5 to TRBJ2-1; 7 nucleotides match TRBD2. Looked up from germline, CDR1 is MNHEY and CDR2 is SVGAGI. This CDR3 has 15 residues. The junction had 13 bases not matched to a gene; V was cut back by 6 bases and J by 8 bases. CDR3 loop: CASSPLAEIQDEQFF. Written as DNA, the CDR3 is TGTGCCAGCAGCCCCCTAGCGGAGATACAGGATGAGCAGTTCTTC.

Notes on this clone: Other DNA sequences from this sample encode an identical CDR3 as well. The V call is TRBV5-4, the J call TRBJ2-5, with 7 positions matching TRBD2. V was pared by 0 bases and J by 5 bases, with 4 bases of the junction left unmatched. The CDR3 loop spans 14 amino acids. Germline V gene lookup returns CDR1 SGHNT and CDR2 YYREEE (reference sequence). For the CDR3, the DNA is TGTGCCAGCAGCTTGGCCGGGGGAGGGGAGACCCAGTACTTC. It translates to CASSLAGGGETQYF.

The chain's CDR3 is CASSPSLFYEQYF. CDR3 bases: TGTGCCAGCTCACCATCCCTCTTCTACGAGCAGTACTTC. V gene TRBV18 combines with J gene TRBJ2-7; D not certain. The germline V and J ends were trimmed by 2 bases and 3 bases, with 8 bases remaining between them. The germline V gene has CDR1 KGHSH and CDR2 LQKENI. The length of the CDR3 is 13 residues. Using reference TRBV18 and TRBJ2-7 for the parts outside the CDR3, the full variable domain is NAGVMQNPRHLVRRRGQEARLRCSPMKGHSHVYWYRQLPEEGLKFMVYLQKENIIDESGMPKERFSAEFPKEGPSILRIQQVVRGDSAAYFCASSPSLFYEQYFGPGTRLTVT.

In its sample, this clone was seen once. The V call is TRBV7-2, the J call TRBJ2-7; a possible D gene is TRBD2 (5 bases). V dropped 3 bases and J dropped 5 bases, with 11 bases sitting between them. CDR3 length: 13 residues. Looked up from germline, CDR1 is SGHTA and CDR2 is FQGNSA. CDR3 amino acids: CASSFMRRDEQYF. The CDR3 DNA sequence: TGTGCCAGCAGCTTTATGCGGCGGGACGAGCAGTACTTC.

There are a few counts of this clone. The V and J genes are TRBV5-1 and TRBJ1-4; maybe TRBD1 (6 bases). Trimming left V 7 bases short and J 5 bases short, with 15 bases between. The CDR3 covers 14 residues. Germline V CDR1 and CDR2: SGHRS, YFSETQ. This chain's CDR3 is CASGGGGENEKLFF. CDR3 DNA: TGCGCCAGCGGGGGCGGGGGCGAGAATGAAAAACTGTTTTTT.

This clone appeared a few times. The chain uses TRBV19 and TRBJ2-7; 8 bases are shared with TRBD2. CDR1 is LNHDA and CDR2 is SQIVND in the germline V gene (reference sequence). V shed 4 bases and J 5 bases; nucleotides not matched to a gene: 13. This CDR3 has 16 amino acids. CDR3 sequence reads: CASSRGGSGVSDEQYF. The CDR3 bases are TGTGCCAGTAGTAGGGGGGGTAGCGGGGTTTCGGACGAGCAGTACTTC. Based on the CDR3 plus reference TRBV19 and TRBJ2-7, the full variable domain is DGGITQSPKYLFRKEGQNVTLSCEQNLNHDAMYWYRQDPGQGLRLIYYSQIVNDFQKGDIAEGYSVSREKKESFPLTVTSAQKNPTAFYLCASSRGGSGVSDEQYFGPGTRLTVT.

The chain recombines TRBV5-6 with TRBJ2-5, with D unclear. The germline V gene has CDR1 SGHDT and CDR2 YYEEEE. Trimming cost V 0 bases and J 1 base, with 7 bases left between them. The CDR3 loop spans 14 amino acids. Here the CDR3 DNA reads TGTGCCAGCAGCTTGGTTACAGTCCAAGAGACCCAGTACTTC. Its translation is CASSLVTVQETQYF.

The chain joins TRBV5-6 to TRBJ2-3; 8 bases match TRBD2. The CDR3 totals 16 residues. V trimming: 0 bases; J trimming: 2 bases; junction bases outside the gene matches: 5. The germline CDR1 and CDR2 sequences are SGHDT and YYEEEE. CDR3 region: CASSLGGGGPTDTQYF. CDR3 bases: TGTGCCAGCAGCTTGGGCGGCGGGGGGCCCACAGATACGCAGTATTTT.

This chain links TRBV6-1 with TRBJ2-7; 7 bases agree with TRBD2. Germline trimming cut 0 bases from V and 5 bases from J; bases unmatched to any gene: 4. The CDR3 runs 14 residues. The germline gives CDR1 MNHNS, CDR2 SASEGT. The CDR3 protein is CASSEALAGDEQYF. CDR3 bases: TGTGCCAGCAGTGAAGCGCTGGCGGGGGACGAGCAGTACTTC.

This chain links TRBV10-1 with TRBJ2-7; D may be TRBD2 (5 bases). Germline V gene data show CDR1 as WNHNN and CDR2 as SYGVQD (reference sequence). The CDR3 is 13 amino acids. Trimming removed 3 bases from V and 2 bases from J, with 8 bases in between. The CDR3 DNA sequence: TGCGCCAGCAGTGAAGAGGGTCCCTACGAGCAGTACTTC. Encoded protein: CASSEEGPYEQYF.

The V call is TRBV7-3, the J call TRBJ1-2, with 8 bases aligning to TRBD1. Trimming removed 2 bases from V and 5 bases from J; junction bases left unmatched: 1. CDR3 length: 13 amino acids. Germline V gene data show CDR1 as SGHTA and CDR2 as FQGTGA. CDR3 amino acids: CASSLGQGYGYTF. CDR3 DNA: TGTGCCAGCAGCTTAGGACAGGGATATGGCTACACCTTC.

This chain uses TRBV2 with TRBJ1-1, with unresolved D. Germline lookup yields CDR1 SNHLY and CDR2 FYNNEI. CDR3 size: 13 residues. Trimming removed 11 bases at V and 4 bases at J, with 17 bases between. The CDR3 region has the DNA TGTGCCCCCTCCCAGGAAGAAGGCACTGAAGCTTTCTTT. Amino acid sequence: CAPSQEEGTEAFF.

A single count supports this clone. The chain links TRBV5-1 to TRBJ2-3; 7 bases line up with TRBD2. Germline loops: CDR1 SGHRS, CDR2 YFSETQ. This CDR3 has 15 amino acids. V lost 3 bases, J lost 4 bases, and 8 bases stayed unmatched. The DNA of the CDR3 is TGCGCCAGCAGCTATTGGGGCGGGAGCGCAGATACGCAGTATTTT. Its translation is CASSYWGGSADTQYF.

V gene TRBV6-5 combines with J gene TRBJ2-7; TRBD1 matches at 9 bases. Trimming took 6 bases from V and 6 from J; bases not matched to a gene: 12. The CDR3 runs to 15 residues. Germline values: CDR1 MNHEY, CDR2 SVGAGI. The CDR3 DNA sequence: TGTGCCAGCAGCCAAGACAGGGGGTTAGGGGGCGAGCAGTACTTC. It yields the protein CASSQDRGLGGEQYF.

The V call is TRBV7-9, the J call TRBJ2-2; the D gene is possibly TRBD1 (6 bases). Germline V gene lookup returns CDR1 SEHNR and CDR2 FQNEAQ (reference sequence). V was clipped by 5 bases and J by 0 bases, with 16 bases between them. The CDR3 extends over 17 amino acids. This CDR3 is CASSPRGQGTNTGELFF. Here the CDR3 DNA reads TGTGCCAGCAGCCCCCGCGGCCAGGGGACGAACACCGGGGAGCTGTTTTTT.

This clone was detected only once. The rearrangement uses TRBV3-1 (or the pseudogene TRBV3-2) and TRBJ1-3; D may be TRBD1 (5 bases). The length of the CDR3 is 16 residues. Trimming took off 0 bases at V and 2 bases at J, with 11 bases between the two ends. CDR1 is LGHDT, CDR2 YNNKEL, per germline (reference sequence). The CDR3 here is CASSQEGTYPGNTIYF. The CDR3, as DNA: TGTGCCAGCAGCCAAGAAGGGACTTACCCTGGAAACACCATATATTTT.

The chain links TRBV30 to TRBJ1-1; 7 bases are a match to TRBD1. Germline V gene lookup returns CDR1 GTSNPN and CDR2 SVGIG (reference sequence). The CDR3 has 14 amino acids. The V and J ends lost 6 bases and 8 bases, in that order; junction bases with no gene match: 15. CDR3 sequence (DNA): TGTGCCTGTATACCGGGACAGATGAAGGGGGAAGCTTTCTTT. Translating gives CACIPGQMKGEAFF.

This rearrangement joins TRBV12-3 or TRBV12-4 to TRBJ1-1; unclear D gene. V shed 2 bases and J shed 8 bases, with 12 bases lying between them. The CDR3 has 13 amino acids. The CDR3 here is CASSLTGIREAFF. CDR3 nucleotide sequence: TGTGCCAGCAGTTTAACCGGGATTAGAGAAGCTTTCTTT.